This T cell receptor beta chain was recovered during a study of CD8 T cells in Susac syndrome (dated 2019 in TCRdb). About the study as a whole: Of the Susac syndrome patients who were sequenced, roughly eight were in clinical remission while roughly six had clinically active disease. At blood withdrawal, Susac syndrome patients were either therapy-naive, taking corticosteroids (in some cases with IVIg as well), or taking IVIg alone. The study used repertoire sequencing to test whether antigen drove CD8+ T cell activation and differentiation in Susac syndrome. Broad study findings and their caveats: The number of individuals in the TCR sequencing and HLA analysis was recognized as being relatively small. The CD4+ T cell repertoire of patients with Susac syndrome showed no detectable clonal expansion.

In the germline V gene (reference sequence), CDR1 corresponds to LGHDT and CDR2 to YNNKEL. Unmatched junction bases come to 12, with V trimmed by 3 bases and J by 0 bases. There are 20 amino acids in the CDR3, from cysteine to phenylalanine inclusive. Here the CDR3 DNA is all that survives: 60 bases in frame from base 1. Concerning this clonotype: Its antigen is not yet known. One base away there is no much larger clone; base qualities are not given.

High-throughput TCR beta sequencing profiled peripheral blood CD8+ and CD4+ T cells from healthy donors, Susac syndrome patients and multiple sclerosis patients. The Susac syndrome patients fulfilled recently defined diagnostic criteria for definite or probable disease. Bulk CD8+ and CD4+ T cells were purified magnetically by negative isolation, whereas CD8+ TEMRA cells were enriched by FACS. Blood was collected in EDTA tubes and processed within 24 hours, with PBMCs isolated through density gradient centrifugation. PBMCs intended for TCR sequencing were cryopreserved in liquid nitrogen and thawed later in a water bath at 37 degrees C. Purity of sorted or isolated CD4+, CD8+ and CD8+ TEMRA cells was at least 90%. RNA was extracted with the RNeasy kit and 0.5 to 1 ug was reverse transcribed using random hexamers. The immunoSEQ multiplex PCR assay, which covers 54 Vbeta and 13 Jbeta segments, was used to amplify TCR beta CDR3 regions. PCR amplification bias was corrected by using a synthetic template baseline for primer optimization and computational correction. Per the source publication's procedure: Only productive sequences were kept, with reads annotated to V, D and J genes according to IMGT and analyzed in immunoSEQ Analyzer. To calculate clonality, Shannon entropy was normalized by log2 of the number of productive unique sequences and then subtracted from one. Public and private clones were assessed among the 100 most prevalent clones of each patient and control. Clones were defined as Susac-specific if absent from the healthy and MS cohorts, from approximately 1,100 published viral clones and from other ImmuneACCESS disease sequences. The public reads were quality trimmed at Q25 with fastp and then assembled into clones with MiXCR by TCRdb, keeping productive beta chains. Each record represents a unique CDR3 protein, reported with the most common genes and DNA among its rows. TCRdb, rather than the study authors, made the V and J calls. The sample has more than 150,000 distinct CDR3 sequences on record, 90% to 97% of them singletons. The ten largest clones represent less than 0.15% of the sample.

The sequence is built from TRBV3-1 and TRBJ2-1, with 12 bases aligning to TRBD2. The source material was CD4+ T cells from PBMCs. This receptor was obtained from a human donor with Susac syndrome. DNA sequence: TGTGCCAGCAGCCAGGAAGCTTTGGGGACTAGCGGGTACTCCTACAATGAGCAGTTCTTC. This encodes CASSQEALGTSGYSYNEQFF.